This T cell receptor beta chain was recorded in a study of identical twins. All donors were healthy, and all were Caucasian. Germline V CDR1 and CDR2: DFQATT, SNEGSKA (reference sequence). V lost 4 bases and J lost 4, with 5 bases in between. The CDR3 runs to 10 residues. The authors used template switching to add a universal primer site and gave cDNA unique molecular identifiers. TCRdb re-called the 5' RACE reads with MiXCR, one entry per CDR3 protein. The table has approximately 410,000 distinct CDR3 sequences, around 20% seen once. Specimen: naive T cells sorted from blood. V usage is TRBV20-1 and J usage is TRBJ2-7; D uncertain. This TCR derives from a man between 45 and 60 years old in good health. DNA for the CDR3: TGCAGTGCTAAGGAGTACGAGCAGTACTTC. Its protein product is CSAKEYEQYF.